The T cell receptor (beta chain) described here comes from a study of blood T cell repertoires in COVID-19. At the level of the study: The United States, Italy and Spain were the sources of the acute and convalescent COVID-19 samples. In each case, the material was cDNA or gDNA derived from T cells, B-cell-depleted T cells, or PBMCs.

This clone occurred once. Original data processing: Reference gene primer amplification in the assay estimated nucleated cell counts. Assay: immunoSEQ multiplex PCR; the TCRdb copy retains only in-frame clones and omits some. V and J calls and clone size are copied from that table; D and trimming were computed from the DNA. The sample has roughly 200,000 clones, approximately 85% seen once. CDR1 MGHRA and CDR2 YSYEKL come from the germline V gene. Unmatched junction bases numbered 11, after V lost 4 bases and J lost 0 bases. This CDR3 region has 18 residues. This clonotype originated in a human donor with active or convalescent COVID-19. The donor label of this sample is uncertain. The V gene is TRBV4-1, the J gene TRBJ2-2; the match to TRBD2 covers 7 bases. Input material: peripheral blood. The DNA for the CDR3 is TGCGCCAGCAGCCGCCCCGGGCGGAGCGGGGCGAACACCGGGGAGCTGTTTTTT. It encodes CASSRPGRSGANTGELFF.